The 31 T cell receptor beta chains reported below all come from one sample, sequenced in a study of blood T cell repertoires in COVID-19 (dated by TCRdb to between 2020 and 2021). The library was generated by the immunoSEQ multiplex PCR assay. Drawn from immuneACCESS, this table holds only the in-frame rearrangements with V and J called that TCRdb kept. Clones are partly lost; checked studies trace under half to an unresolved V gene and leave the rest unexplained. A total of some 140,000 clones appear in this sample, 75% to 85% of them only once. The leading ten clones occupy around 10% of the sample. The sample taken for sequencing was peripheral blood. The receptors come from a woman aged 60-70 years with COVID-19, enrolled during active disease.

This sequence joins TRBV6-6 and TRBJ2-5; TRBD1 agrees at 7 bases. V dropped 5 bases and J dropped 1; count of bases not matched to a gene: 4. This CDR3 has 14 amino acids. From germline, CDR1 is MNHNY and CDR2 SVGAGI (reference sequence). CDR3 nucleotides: TGTGCCAGCAGTAGGCGGACAGGCCAAGAGACCCAGTACTTC. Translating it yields CASSRRTGQETQYF.

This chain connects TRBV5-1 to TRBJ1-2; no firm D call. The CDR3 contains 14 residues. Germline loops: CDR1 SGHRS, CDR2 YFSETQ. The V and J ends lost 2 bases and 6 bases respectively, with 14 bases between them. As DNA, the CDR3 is TGCGCCAGCAGCTTTTCCGGGGAAGGGCATGGCTACACCTTC. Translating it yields CASSFSGEGHGYTF.

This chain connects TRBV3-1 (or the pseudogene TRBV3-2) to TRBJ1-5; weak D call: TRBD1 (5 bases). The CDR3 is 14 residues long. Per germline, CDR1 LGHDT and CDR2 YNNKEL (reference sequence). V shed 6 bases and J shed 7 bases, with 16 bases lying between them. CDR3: CASRDTGRGQPQHF. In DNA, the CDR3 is TGTGCCAGCAGGGATACAGGAAGGGGCCAGCCCCAGCATTTT.

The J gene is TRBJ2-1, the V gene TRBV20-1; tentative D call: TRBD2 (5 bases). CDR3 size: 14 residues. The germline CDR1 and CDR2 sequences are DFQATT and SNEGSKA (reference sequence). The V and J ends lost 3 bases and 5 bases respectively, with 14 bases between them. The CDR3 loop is CSASLLELHNEQFF. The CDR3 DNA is TGCAGTGCTAGTTTACTAGAACTTCACAATGAGCAGTTCTTC.

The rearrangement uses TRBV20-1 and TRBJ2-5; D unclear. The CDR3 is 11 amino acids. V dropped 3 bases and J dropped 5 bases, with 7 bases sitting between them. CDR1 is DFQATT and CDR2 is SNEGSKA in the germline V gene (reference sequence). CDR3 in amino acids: CSASVEETQYF. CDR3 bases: TGCAGTGCTAGTGTAGAGGAGACCCAGTACTTC.

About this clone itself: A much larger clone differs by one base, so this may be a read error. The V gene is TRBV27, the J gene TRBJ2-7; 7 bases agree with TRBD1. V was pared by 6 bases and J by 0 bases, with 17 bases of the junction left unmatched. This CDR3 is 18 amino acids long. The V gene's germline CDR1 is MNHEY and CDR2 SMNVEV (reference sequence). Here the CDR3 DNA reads TGTGCCAGCAGCTATCGGGCAGGGGGTCTGCTAAGCTCCTACGAGCAGTACTTC. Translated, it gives CASSYRAGGLLSSYEQYF.

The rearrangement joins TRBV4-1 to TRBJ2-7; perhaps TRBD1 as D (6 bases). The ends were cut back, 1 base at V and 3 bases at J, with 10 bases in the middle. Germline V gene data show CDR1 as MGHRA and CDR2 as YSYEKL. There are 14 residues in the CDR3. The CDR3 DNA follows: TGCGCCAGCAGCCAAGGCCAGGGGTTCTACGAGCAGTACTTC. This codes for CASSQGQGFYEQYF.

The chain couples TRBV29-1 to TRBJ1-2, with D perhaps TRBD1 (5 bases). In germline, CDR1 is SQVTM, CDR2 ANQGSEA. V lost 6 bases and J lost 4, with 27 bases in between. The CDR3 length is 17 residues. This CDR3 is CSVTHFGGSGGSYGYTF. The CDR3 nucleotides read TGCAGCGTCACACACTTTGGAGGGTCCGGGGGTAGCTATGGCTACACCTTC.

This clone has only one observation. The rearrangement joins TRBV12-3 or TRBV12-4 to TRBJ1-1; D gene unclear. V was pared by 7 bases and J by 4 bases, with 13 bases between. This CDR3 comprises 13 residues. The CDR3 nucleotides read TGTGCCAGCATCGGCTTACGGGGCACTGAAGCTTTCTTT. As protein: CASIGLRGTEAFF.

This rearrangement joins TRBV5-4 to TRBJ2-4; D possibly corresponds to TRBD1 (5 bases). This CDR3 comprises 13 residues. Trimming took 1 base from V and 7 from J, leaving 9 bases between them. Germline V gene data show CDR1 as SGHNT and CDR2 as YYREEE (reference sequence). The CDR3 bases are TGTGCCAGCAGCTTGCCGACAGTCAACATTCAGTACTTC. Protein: CASSLPTVNIQYF. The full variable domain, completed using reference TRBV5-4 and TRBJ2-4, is ETGVTQSPTHLIKTRGQQVTLRCSSQSGHNTVSWYQQALGQGPQFIFQYYREEENGRGNFPPRFSGLQFPNYSSELNVNALELDDSALYLCASSLPTVNIQYFGAGTRLSVL.

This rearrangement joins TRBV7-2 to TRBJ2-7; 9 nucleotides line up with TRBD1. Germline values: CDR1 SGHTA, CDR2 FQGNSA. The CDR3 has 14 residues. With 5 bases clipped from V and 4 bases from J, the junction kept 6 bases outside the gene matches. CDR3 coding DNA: TGTGCCAGCAGCCACCAGACAGGGGGATACGAGCAGTACTTC. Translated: CASSHQTGGYEQYF.

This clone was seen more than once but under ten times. In DNA form, the CDR3 reads TGTGCCAGCAGTTTATTAGGACAGGGTCGGAACACTGAAGCTTTCTTT. Its protein product is CASSLLGQGRNTEAFF. The chain combines TRBV27 with TRBJ1-1; 8 bases line up with TRBD1. With 1 base clipped from V and 1 base from J, the junction kept 5 bases outside the gene matches. In germline, CDR1 is MNHEY, CDR2 SMNVEV (reference sequence). The CDR3 totals 16 residues.

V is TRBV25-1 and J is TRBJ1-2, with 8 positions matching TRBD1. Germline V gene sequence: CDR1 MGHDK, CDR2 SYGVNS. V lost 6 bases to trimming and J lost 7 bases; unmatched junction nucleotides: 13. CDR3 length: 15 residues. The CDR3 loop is CASRTGQVSSGGYTF. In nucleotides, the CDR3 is TGTGCCAGCAGGACGGGACAGGTCTCGTCGGGTGGCTACACCTTC.

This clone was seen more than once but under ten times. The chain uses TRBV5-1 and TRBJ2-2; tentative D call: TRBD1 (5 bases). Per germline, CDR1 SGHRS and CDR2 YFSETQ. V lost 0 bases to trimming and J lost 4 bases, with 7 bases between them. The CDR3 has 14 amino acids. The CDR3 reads CASSLETATGELFF. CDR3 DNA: TGCGCCAGCAGCTTGGAGACAGCCACCGGGGAGCTGTTTTTT.

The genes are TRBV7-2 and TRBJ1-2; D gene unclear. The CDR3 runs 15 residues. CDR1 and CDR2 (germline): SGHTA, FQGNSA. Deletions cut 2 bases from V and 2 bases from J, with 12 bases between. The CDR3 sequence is CASSLRRTINYGYTF. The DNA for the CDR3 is TGTGCCAGCAGCTTAAGGCGGACTATAAACTATGGCTACACCTTC.

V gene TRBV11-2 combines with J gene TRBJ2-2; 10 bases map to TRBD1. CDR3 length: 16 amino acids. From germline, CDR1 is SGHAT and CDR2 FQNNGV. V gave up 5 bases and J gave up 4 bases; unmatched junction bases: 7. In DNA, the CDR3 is TGTGCCAGCAGCGAACCGGGACAGGGGCTCACCGGGGAGCTGTTTTTT. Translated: CASSEPGQGLTGELFF.

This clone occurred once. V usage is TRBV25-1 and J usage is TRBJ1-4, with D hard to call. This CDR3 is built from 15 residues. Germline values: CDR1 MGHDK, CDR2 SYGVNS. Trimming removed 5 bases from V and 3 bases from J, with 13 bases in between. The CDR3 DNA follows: TGTGCCAGCAGTTCAATGGAGACGGCTAATGAAAAACTGTTTTTT. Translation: CASSSMETANEKLFF.

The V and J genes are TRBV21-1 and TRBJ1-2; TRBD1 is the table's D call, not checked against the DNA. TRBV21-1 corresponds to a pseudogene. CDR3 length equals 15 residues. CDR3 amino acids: CASSKGQDGGYGYTF. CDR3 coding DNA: TGTGCCAGCAGCAAGGGACAGGACGGGGGCTATGGCTACACCTTC.

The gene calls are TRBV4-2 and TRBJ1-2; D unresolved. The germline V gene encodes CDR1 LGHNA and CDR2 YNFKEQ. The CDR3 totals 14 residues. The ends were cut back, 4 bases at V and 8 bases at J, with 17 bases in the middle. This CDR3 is CASSLQGSGVGYTF. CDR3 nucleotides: TGTGCCAGCAGCCTCCAAGGGAGCGGTGTCGGCTACACCTTC.

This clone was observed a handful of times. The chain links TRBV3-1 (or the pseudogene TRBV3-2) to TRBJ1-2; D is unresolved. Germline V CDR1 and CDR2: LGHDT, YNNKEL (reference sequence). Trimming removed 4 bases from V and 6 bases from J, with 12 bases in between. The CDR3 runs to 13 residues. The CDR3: CASSPRRRDGYTF. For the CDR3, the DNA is TGTGCCAGCAGCCCCCGACGACGGGATGGCTACACCTTC.

CDR3 coding DNA: TGTGCCAGCAGTGAAGACGGGACAGGGTTCTATGGCTACACCTTC. Protein product: CASSEDGTGFYGYTF. This rearrangement joins TRBV2 to TRBJ1-2, with 9 bases fitting TRBD1. The junction had 4 bases not matched to a gene; V was cut back by 1 base and J by 4 bases. The CDR3 runs 15 residues. Germline assignment: CDR1 SNHLY and CDR2 FYNNEI. The whole variable domain, remainder taken from reference TRBV2 and TRBJ1-2, is EPEVTQTPSHQVTQMGQEVILRCVPISNHLYFYWYRQILGQKVEFLVSFYNNEISEKSEIFDDQFSVERPDGSNFTLKIRSTKLEDSAMYFCASSEDGTGFYGYTFGSGTRLTVV.

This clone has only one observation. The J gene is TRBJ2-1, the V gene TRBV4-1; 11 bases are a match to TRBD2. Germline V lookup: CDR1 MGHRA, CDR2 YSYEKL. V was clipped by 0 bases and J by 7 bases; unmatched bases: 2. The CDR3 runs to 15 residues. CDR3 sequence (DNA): TGCGCCAGCAGCCAAGATCGGACTAGCGGGAATGAGCAGTTCTTC. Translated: CASSQDRTSGNEQFF.

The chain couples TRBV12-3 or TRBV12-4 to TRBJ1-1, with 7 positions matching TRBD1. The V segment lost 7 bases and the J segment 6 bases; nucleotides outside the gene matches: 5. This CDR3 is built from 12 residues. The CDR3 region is CASTLRGPEAFF. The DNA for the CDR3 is TGTGCCAGCACCCTAAGGGGGCCTGAAGCTTTCTTT.

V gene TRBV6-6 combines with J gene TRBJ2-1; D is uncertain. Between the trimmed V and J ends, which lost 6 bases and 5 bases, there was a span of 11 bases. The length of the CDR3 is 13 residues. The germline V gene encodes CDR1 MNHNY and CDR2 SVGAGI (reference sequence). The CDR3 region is CASSFDKHNEQFF. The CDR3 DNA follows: TGTGCCAGCAGCTTCGACAAGCACAATGAGCAGTTCTTC.

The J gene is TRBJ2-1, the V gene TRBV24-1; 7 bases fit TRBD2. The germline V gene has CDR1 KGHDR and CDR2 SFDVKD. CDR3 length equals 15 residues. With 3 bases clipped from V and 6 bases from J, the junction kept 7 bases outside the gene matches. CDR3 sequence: CATSDPRTRRNEQFF. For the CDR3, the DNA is TGTGCCACCAGTGATCCCCGGACTAGGCGCAATGAGCAGTTCTTC.

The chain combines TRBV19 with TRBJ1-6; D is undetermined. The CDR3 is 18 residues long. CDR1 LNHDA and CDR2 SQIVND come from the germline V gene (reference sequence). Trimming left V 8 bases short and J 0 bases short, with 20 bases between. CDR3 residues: CASGRRRGFSSYNSPLHF. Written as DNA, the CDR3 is TGTGCCAGTGGACGGCGGCGGGGTTTCAGCTCCTATAATTCACCCCTCCACTTT.

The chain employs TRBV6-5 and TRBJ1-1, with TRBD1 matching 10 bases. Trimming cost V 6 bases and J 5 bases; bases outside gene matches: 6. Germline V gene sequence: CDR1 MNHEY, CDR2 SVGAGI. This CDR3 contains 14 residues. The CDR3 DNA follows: TGTGCCAGCAGGACGACGGGACAGGGGACTGAAGCTTTCTTT. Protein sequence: CASRTTGQGTEAFF.

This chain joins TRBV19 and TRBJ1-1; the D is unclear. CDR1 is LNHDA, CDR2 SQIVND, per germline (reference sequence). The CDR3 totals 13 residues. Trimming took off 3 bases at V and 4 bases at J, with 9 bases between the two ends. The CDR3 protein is CASSISGSTEAFF. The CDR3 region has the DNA TGTGCCAGTAGTATTAGCGGGAGCACTGAAGCTTTCTTT.

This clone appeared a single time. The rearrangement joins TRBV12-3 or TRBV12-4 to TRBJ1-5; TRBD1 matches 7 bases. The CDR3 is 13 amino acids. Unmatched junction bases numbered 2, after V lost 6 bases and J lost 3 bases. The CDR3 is CASRGQYNQPQHF. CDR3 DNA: TGTGCCAGCAGGGGACAGTACAATCAGCCCCAGCATTTT.

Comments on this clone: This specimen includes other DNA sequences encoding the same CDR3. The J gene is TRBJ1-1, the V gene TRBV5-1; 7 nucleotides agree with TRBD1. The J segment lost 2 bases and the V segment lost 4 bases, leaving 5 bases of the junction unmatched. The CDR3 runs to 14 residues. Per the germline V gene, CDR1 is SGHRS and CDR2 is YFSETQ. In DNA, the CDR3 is TGCGCCAGCAGCCGAGGACAGGCCAACACTGAAGCTTTCTTT. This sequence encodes CASSRGQANTEAFF.

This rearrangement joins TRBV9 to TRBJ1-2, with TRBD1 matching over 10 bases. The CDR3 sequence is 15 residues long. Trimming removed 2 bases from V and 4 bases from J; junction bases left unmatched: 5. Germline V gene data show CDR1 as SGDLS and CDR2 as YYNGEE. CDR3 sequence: CASSVDRGLTYGYTF. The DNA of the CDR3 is TGTGCCAGCAGCGTCGACAGGGGGCTGACCTATGGCTACACCTTC.